This entry lists 19 T cell receptor beta chains sequenced from one sample in a study of blood T cell repertoires in COVID-19 (dated by TCRdb to about 2020). The library relied on the immunoSEQ multiplex PCR assay. TCRdb retrieved this table from immuneACCESS and kept in-frame rearrangements only. Not all clones are present; in checked studies, unresolved V genes account for under half, and no reason is known for the remainder. The sample table contains hundreds of thousands of clones; only one count was recorded for more than 75% of them. About 2% of the sample goes to the ten largest clones. The sequenced sample consisted of peripheral blood. These receptors were taken from a woman aged 60-70 years with COVID-19, enrolled during active disease.

V usage is TRBV19 and J usage is TRBJ1-2; TRBD1 is a possible D gene (6 bases). This CDR3 comprises 14 residues. The germline gives CDR1 LNHDA, CDR2 SQIVND (reference sequence). The ends were cut back, 7 bases at V and 7 bases at J, with 19 bases in the middle. The CDR3 protein is CASIFTGPLSGYTF. CDR3 DNA: TGTGCCAGTATCTTCACAGGGCCGCTTTCTGGCTACACCTTC.

This clone was counted at least ten times. The chain recombines TRBV5-6 with TRBJ1-3; a possible D gene is TRBD1 (6 bases). This CDR3 contains 14 residues. CDR1 is SGHDT, CDR2 YYEEEE, per germline. The V end was cut by 5 bases, the J end by 4 bases, with 13 bases between. The CDR3 protein is CASRKRGTGNTIYF. In DNA form, the CDR3 reads TGTGCCAGCAGAAAAAGGGGGACAGGAAACACCATATATTTT.

The rearrangement uses TRBV5-3 and TRBJ2-4, with TRBD2 matching 11 bases. TRBV5-3 qualifies as an ORF whose function is uncertain. The trim removed 5 bases at V and 4 bases at J, leaving 8 bases unmatched. CDR3 length: 16 amino acids. CDR3 residues: CARRTLAGGPKNIQYF. CDR3 DNA: TGTGCCAGAAGGACCCTAGCGGGGGGACCAAAAAACATTCAGTACTTC.

The chain is built from TRBV2 and TRBJ2-7; 7 nucleotides agree with TRBD1. CDR1 and CDR2 (germline): SNHLY, FYNNEI. The CDR3 extends over 15 amino acids. After removal of 7 bases from V and 2 bases from J, the junction contained 11 bases not matched to a gene. CDR3 residues: CASILGQALAYEQYF. The CDR3 DNA is TGTGCCAGCATCCTAGGACAGGCACTAGCCTACGAGCAGTACTTC.

The chain is built from TRBV28 and TRBJ2-3; TRBD2 matches 11 bases. Germline values: CDR1 MDHEN, CDR2 SYDVKM. Unmatched junction bases numbered 8, after V lost 1 base and J lost 5 bases. The CDR3 is 17 residues long. The CDR3 nucleotides read TGTGCCAGCAGTTTATCAATTTCTAGCGGGGGGTTAGATACGCAGTATTTT. Amino acid sequence: CASSLSISSGGLDTQYF.

V is TRBV4-1 and J is TRBJ2-3; TRBD2 aligns across 10 bases. Germline CDR1 MGHRA, CDR2 YSYEKL. V shed 3 bases, J shed 6 bases, and the junction held 6 bases outside the gene matches. CDR3 length: 15 residues. CDR3 in DNA: TGCGCCAGCAGCCAGGGAGCGGGGGGGCTGGATACGCAGTATTTT. As protein: CASSQGAGGLDTQYF.

The gene calls are TRBV5-4 and TRBJ1-4, with D possibly TRBD1 on 6 matching bases. CDR3 length equals 16 residues. Germline lookup yields CDR1 SGHNT and CDR2 YYREEE (reference sequence). Trimming stripped 4 bases from V and 3 bases from J, with 16 bases between. Here the CDR3 DNA reads TGTGCCAGCAGCCCAGGGGAGGGGATTCCTAATGAAAAACTGTTTTTT. Its protein is CASSPGEGIPNEKLFF.

The count of this clone is one. The V call is TRBV7-2, the J call TRBJ2-1; 9 positions agree with TRBD1. Per the germline V gene, CDR1 is SGHTA and CDR2 is FQGNSA. J was trimmed by 6 bases and V by 6 bases; bases with no gene match: 9. The CDR3 covers 15 residues. CDR3 bases: TGTGCCAGCAGTTCTCCGCGGGACAGGGTCAATGAGCAGTTCTTC. This gives the protein CASSSPRDRVNEQFF.

The rearrangement joins TRBV19 to TRBJ1-2; a weak D match, TRBD1 (6 bases). In germline, CDR1 is LNHDA, CDR2 SQIVND (reference sequence). V was shortened by 4 bases and J by 2 bases, with 8 bases between the two germline ends. CDR3 length: 13 amino acids. CDR3 coding DNA: TGTGCCAGTAGTAGTACAGGGAACTATGGCTACACCTTC. It specifies CASSSTGNYGYTF.

This clone was picked up a small number of times. The chain has TRBV5-1 and TRBJ1-5; possible D gene TRBD1, 6 bases. This CDR3 has 14 amino acids. The V gene lost 0 bases and the J gene lost 4 bases, with 8 bases spanning the gap. Per germline, CDR1 SGHRS and CDR2 YFSETQ. The CDR3 is CASSLGTANQPQHF. The DNA of the CDR3 is TGCGCCAGCAGCTTGGGGACAGCTAATCAGCCCCAGCATTTT.

The V call is TRBV27, the J call TRBJ1-1; TRBD1 aligns across 11 bases. Germline CDR1 reads MNHEY; CDR2 reads SMNVEV (reference sequence). CDR3 length: 14 amino acids. V gave up 6 bases and J gave up 10 bases; unmatched junction bases: 10. This chain's CDR3 is CASRFTDRGLVAFF. The CDR3 region has the DNA TGTGCCAGCAGATTTACGGACAGGGGGCTTGTAGCTTTCTTT.

The CDR3 DNA reads TGTGCCACCAGCAGAGATAGAACCTCAGATACGCAGTATTTT. Protein: CATSRDRTSDTQYF. The V call is TRBV15, the J call TRBJ2-3; D ambiguous. The CDR3 loop spans 14 amino acids. Germline lookup yields CDR1 LNHNV and CDR2 YYDKDF (reference sequence). The ends were cut back, 0 bases at V and 4 bases at J, with 8 bases in the middle. Full variable domain (missing parts from reference TRBV15 and TRBJ2-3): DAMVIQNPRYQVTQFGKPVTLSCSQTLNHNVMYWYQQKSSQAPKLLFHYYDKDFNNEADTPDNFQSRRPNTSFCFLDIRSPGLGDTAMYLCATSRDRTSDTQYFGPGTRLTVL.

This chain joins TRBV28 and TRBJ2-7; maybe TRBD1 (6 bases). Germline CDR1 MDHEN, CDR2 SYDVKM. This CDR3 has 14 amino acids. Trimming cost V 7 bases and J 0 bases, with 13 bases left between them. The chain's CDR3 is CASTPGHLSYEQYF. The CDR3 DNA reads TGTGCCAGCACCCCGGGACACCTCTCCTACGAGCAGTACTTC.

This chain joins TRBV19 and TRBJ2-7, with no clear D. V lost 1 base to trimming and J lost 5 bases, with 9 bases between them. In germline, CDR1 is LNHDA, CDR2 SQIVND (reference sequence). There are 13 residues in the CDR3. The DNA for the CDR3 is TGTGCCAGTAGTATAGGGGTGGGCGACGAGCAGTACTTC. It specifies CASSIGVGDEQYF.

About this clone itself: Other DNA sequences within the sample encode an identical CDR3. DNA of the CDR3: TGTGCCAGCAGCCTCAGGACTAGCGGTACCGGGGAGCTGTTTTTT. This sequence encodes CASSLRTSGTGELFF. This sequence joins TRBV11-2 and TRBJ2-2; 10 nucleotides align to TRBD2. The CDR3 totals 15 residues. Trimming cost V 5 bases and J 5 bases; bases outside gene matches: 5. Germline-derived CDR1 and CDR2 are SGHAT and FQNNGV.

The V and J genes are TRBV6-1 and TRBJ1-5; no reliable D call. CDR3 length: 16 residues. Germline CDR1 reads MNHNS; CDR2 reads SASEGT. V lost 3 bases and J lost 4, with 16 bases in between. CDR3 bases: TGTGCCAGCAGTGATTACGGGGTCACGAGGAATCAGCCCCAGCATTTT. Protein: CASSDYGVTRNQPQHF.

The chain joins TRBV19 to TRBJ1-1, with TRBD1 identical over 7 bases. CDR1 LNHDA and CDR2 SQIVND come from the germline V gene (reference sequence). The CDR3 length is 15 residues. Trimming at V came to 9 bases and at J to 5 bases, leaving 15 bases not matched to a gene. Written as DNA, the CDR3 is TGTGCCAGGAGACAGGGTTCCTTACCAAGAACTGAAGCTTTCTTT. Encoded protein: CARRQGSLPRTEAFF. Full variable domain (outside the CDR3, taken from reference TRBV19 and TRBJ1-1): DGGITQSPKYLFRKEGQNVTLSCEQNLNHDAMYWYRQDPGQGLRLIYYSQIVNDFQKGDIAEGYSVSREKKESFPLTVTSAQKNPTAFYLCARRQGSLPRTEAFFGQGTRLTVV.

V is TRBV18 and J is TRBJ1-5, with 11 bases that match TRBD1. This CDR3 is 17 amino acids long. V gave up 4 bases and J gave up 2 bases; unmatched junction bases: 7. Germline-derived CDR1 and CDR2 are KGHSH and LQKENI. The CDR3 loop is CASSRTGGNMGNQPQHF. The CDR3 DNA follows: TGTGCCAGCTCACGGACAGGGGGCAACATGGGCAATCAGCCCCAGCATTTT.

The chain uses TRBV24-1 and TRBJ2-3; tentatively, D is TRBD1 (5 bases). CDR3 length equals 14 residues. V lost 7 bases and J lost 2, with 12 bases in between. Per germline, CDR1 KGHDR and CDR2 SFDVKD. CDR3 protein: CATRGPSFTDTQYF. CDR3 sequence (DNA): TGTGCCACCAGGGGGCCTTCTTTCACAGATACGCAGTATTTT.